The TCR beta chain under discussion was sequenced for a study of glioma-infiltrating T cells (dated by TCRdb to 2016 to 2018). Context from the whole study: The low-grade gliomas were WHO grade II oligodendrogliomas or astrocytomas, while the glioblastomas were WHO grade IV tumors sampled at initial diagnosis rather than at recurrent diagnosis. Glioma patients received dexamethasone for six or fewer days before surgery. Blood libraries targeted roughly 4.5- to 10-fold sequencing coverage of 920,000 or so peripheral T cells. Glioma tissue, non-neoplastic brain tissue and matched peripheral blood mononuclear cells were used as sources from which TCR alpha- and beta-chain repertoires were sequenced. To gauge divergence between tissue and blood T-cell populations, every tissue-infiltrating repertoire was compared against the peripheral blood repertoire from the same patient. Three low-grade glioma patients, fewer than 10 primary glioblastoma patients, and three non-glioma patients who contributed non-neoplastic brain tissue made up the paired cohort. Overall study results and their limits: Small numbers underpinned the group comparisons: about 8 glioblastoma patients, three low-grade glioma patients and three non-neoplastic patients. Only a very small number of CDR3 sequences turned up in both tissue and blood, a result put down to high CDR3 diversity combined with limited sampling. In non-neoplastic patients, VJ-independent divergence between tissue and blood fell below expectation, whereas in all gliomas, and especially in low-grade gliomas, the divergence rose above expectation. Patients with low tissue-blood divergence were marked by a signature set of shared blood CDR3 motifs, and that set was depleted in highly divergent patients.

TCR alpha and beta CDR3 regions were amplified with the iRepertoire nested amplicon-rescue multiplex PCR (arm-PCR) platform from RNA. One-step reverse transcription and amplification used roughly 90-400 ng of tissue mRNA or PBMC total RNA as input. Following bead purification, Illumina adapters were added by a secondary multiplex PCR, and the libraries were gel-purified between 200 and 400 bp. The libraries contained internal 6-nucleotide barcodes that were used for demultiplexing. Sequencing of libraries was performed on an Illumina MiSeq with 2x220 or 2x250 nucleotide paired-end reads. As for the authors' bioinformatics: FLASH 1.2.11 was used to merge paired reads, and BWA-MEM then aligned the reads to the GRCh37 human genome before TRA and TRB reads were extracted. An IMGT-derived reference of cassette sequences and CDR3 motifs, with pseudogenes included, was used for V and J assignment. Reads were translated in three frames, and productive CDR3s were defined as those with a C...FGXG motif and no stop codons. A clonotype was defined as a unique combination of a V-J cassette pair and a CDR3 amino acid sequence. Hamming distance filtering was applied to reads, with thresholds set by the sequence error rate of each sample in mapped regions. TCRdb handled the public reads itself, with Q25 trimming in fastp and clone calling in MiXCR, and kept productive beta chains. Identical CDR3 protein sequences are pooled into one entry, listed with their most common genes and DNA. Here the V and J calls rest on TCRdb's processing, not on the authors' analysis. Here the sample has 300,000 to 450,000 distinct CDR3 sequences; about two fifths occur a single time. The ten top clones hold around 12% of the sample.

According to the germline V gene, CDR1 reads SNHLY and CDR2 reads FYNNEI. V is shortened by 7 bases, J by 5 bases, and the region joining them spans 18 bases. From its cysteine to its phenylalanine, the CDR3 spans 14 amino acids. Only CDR3 DNA is held: 42 bases, read in frame from base 1. Regarding this clonotype: Its antigen is still unknown. No base quality values were provided; no much bigger clone lies one nucleotide off.

Surgical brain or tumor specimens were cryofrozen in liquid nitrogen immediately after resection, and peripheral blood cells were collected concurrently. Recombination linked TRBV2 to TRBJ2-7; possibly the D gene is TRBD1, per 6 matching bases. Material: glioma tissue, nonneoplastic brain tissue, or PBMCs (not recorded which). The source of this sequence is a human donor with low-grade glioma or glioblastoma, undergoing nonglioma brain surgery, or in good health (not recorded which). The CDR3 region: CASTIQGIQHEQYF. The bases are TGTGCCAGCACCATACAGGGTATTCAACACGAGCAGTACTTC. With the rest looked up from the reference TRBV2 and TRBJ2-7 genes rather than sequenced, the full variable domain is EPEVTQTPSHQVTQMGQEVILRCVPISNHLYFYWYRQILGQKVEFLVSFYNNEISEKSEIFDDQFSVERPDGSNFTLKIRSTKLEDSAMYFCASTIQGIQHEQYFGPGTRLTVT.